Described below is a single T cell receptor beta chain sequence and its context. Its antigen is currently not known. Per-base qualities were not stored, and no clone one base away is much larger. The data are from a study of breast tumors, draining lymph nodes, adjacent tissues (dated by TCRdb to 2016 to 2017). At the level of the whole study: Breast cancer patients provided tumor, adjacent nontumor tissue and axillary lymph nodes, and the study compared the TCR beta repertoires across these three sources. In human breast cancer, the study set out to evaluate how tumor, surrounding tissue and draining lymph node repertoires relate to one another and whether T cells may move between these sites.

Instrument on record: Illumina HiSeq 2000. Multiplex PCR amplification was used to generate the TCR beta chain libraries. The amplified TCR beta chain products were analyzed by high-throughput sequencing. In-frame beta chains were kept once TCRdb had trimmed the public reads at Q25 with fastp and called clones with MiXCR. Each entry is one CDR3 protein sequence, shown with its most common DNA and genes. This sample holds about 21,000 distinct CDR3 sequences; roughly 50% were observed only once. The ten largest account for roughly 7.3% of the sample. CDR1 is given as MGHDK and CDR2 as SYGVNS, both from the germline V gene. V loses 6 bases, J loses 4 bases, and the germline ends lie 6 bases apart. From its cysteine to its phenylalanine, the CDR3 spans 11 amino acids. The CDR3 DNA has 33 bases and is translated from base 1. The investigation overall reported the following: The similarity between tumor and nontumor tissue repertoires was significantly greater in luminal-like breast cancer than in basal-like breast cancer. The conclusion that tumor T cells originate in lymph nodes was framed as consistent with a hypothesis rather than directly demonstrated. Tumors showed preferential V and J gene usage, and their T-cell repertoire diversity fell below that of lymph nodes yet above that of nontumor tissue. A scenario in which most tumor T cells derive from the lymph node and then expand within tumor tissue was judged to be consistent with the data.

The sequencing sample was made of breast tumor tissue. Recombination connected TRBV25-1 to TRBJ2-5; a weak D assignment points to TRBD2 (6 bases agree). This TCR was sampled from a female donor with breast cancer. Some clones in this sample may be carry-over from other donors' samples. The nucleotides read TGTGCCAGCAGGGGGGGAGAGACCCAGTACTTC. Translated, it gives CASRGGETQYF.